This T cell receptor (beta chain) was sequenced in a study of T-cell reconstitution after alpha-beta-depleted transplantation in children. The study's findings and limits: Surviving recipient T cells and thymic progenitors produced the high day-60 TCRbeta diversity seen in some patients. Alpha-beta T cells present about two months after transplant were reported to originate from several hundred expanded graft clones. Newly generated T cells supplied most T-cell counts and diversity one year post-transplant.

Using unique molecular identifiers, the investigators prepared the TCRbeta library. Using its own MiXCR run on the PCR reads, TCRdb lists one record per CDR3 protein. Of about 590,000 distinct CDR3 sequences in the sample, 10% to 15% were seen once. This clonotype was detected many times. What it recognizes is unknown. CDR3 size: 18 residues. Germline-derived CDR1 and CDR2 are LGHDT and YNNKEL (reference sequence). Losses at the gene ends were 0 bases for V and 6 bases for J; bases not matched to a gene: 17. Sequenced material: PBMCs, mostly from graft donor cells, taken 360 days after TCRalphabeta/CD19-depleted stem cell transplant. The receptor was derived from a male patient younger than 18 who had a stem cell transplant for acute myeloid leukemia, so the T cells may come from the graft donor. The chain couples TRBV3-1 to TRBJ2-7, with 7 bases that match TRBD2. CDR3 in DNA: TGTGCCAGCAGCCAAGATCGCAGGTCCCCTGGCGGGAGACCCGAGCAGTACTTC. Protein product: CASSQDRRSPGGRPEQYF.